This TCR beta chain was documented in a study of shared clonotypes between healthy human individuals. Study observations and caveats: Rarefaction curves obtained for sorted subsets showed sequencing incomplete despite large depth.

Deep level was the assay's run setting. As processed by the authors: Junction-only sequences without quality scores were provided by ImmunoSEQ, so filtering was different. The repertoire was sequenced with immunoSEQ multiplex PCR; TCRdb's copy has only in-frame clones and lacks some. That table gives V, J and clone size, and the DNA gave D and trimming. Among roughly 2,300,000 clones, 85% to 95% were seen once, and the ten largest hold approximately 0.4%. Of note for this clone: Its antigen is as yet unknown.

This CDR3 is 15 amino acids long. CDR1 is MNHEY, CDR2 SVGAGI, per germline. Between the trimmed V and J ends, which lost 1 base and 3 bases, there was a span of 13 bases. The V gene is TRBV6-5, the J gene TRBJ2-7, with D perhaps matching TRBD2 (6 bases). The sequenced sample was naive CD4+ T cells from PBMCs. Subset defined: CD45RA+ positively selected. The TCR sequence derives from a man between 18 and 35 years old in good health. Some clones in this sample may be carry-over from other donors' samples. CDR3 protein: CASSYWGEPYYEQYF. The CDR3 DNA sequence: TGTGCCAGCAGTTACTGGGGGGAGCCCTACTACGAGCAGTACTTC.